Below, 3 T cell receptor beta chains from the same sample are listed, as sequenced in a study of cytomegalovirus exposure and HLA in healthy donors (dated by TCRdb to 2015 to 2018). Library preparation employed the immunoSEQ multiplex PCR assay. For the multiplex PCR, a mixture combining 60 forward primers for TCR Vbeta segments and 13 reverse primers for TCR Jbeta segments was used. Held by TCRdb, this immuneACCESS table contains in-frame sequences only and omits some clones. Under half of the omission traces to an unresolved V gene where checked; the cause of the rest is unknown. This sample gives some 130,000 clones in total; 60% to 80% of them show up just once. The ten largest clones add up to around 2.7% of the sample. Sequenced input: PBMCs. These TCRs come from a woman aged 55-70 years in good health and CMV-seropositive.

V usage is TRBV9 and J usage is TRBJ1-1, with D perhaps TRBD1 (6 bases). This CDR3 region has 15 residues. V was shortened by 0 bases and J by 2 bases, with 11 bases between the two germline ends. CDR1 and CDR2 from the germline V gene are SGDLS and YYNGEE. CDR3 DNA: TGTGCCAGCAGCGTAGGAGGGGGGGGAAACACTGAAGCTTTCTTT. Translation: CASSVGGGGNTEAFF.

The table lists this clone with a few counts. The chain couples TRBV7-2 to TRBJ1-5; 7 bases fit TRBD1. The CDR3 is 12 residues long. Trimming removed 5 bases from V and 11 bases from J; junction bases left unmatched: 6. Germline V CDR1 and CDR2: SGHTA, FQGNSA. The CDR3 is CASSTRQGTQHF. Written as DNA, the CDR3 is TGTGCCAGCAGCACCCGACAGGGAACCCAGCATTTT.

The CDR3 region has the DNA TGTGCCAGCTCACCACTCCAGGGCCAAGGAAACACCATATATTTT. It encodes CASSPLQGQGNTIYF. This rearrangement joins TRBV18 to TRBJ1-3, with a possible D match to TRBD1 (5 bases). Germline CDR1 KGHSH, CDR2 LQKENI. V was cut by 1 base and J by 4 bases, with 11 bases left in between. The CDR3 is made up of 15 amino acids.